What follows are 30 T cell receptor beta chains derived from one specimen sequenced in a study of T cell changes during pregnancy in multiple sclerosis (dated by TCRdb to about 2019). Library creation used the immunoSEQ multiplex PCR assay. TCRdb holds this immuneACCESS table with in-frame rearrangements only. Some clones are missing; in checked studies, unresolved V genes explain under half, and the rest has no known cause. The sample has 80,000 to 100,000 clones on record, over 80% of them singletons. The ten largest clones capture 2.6% of the sample. Here the sequenced sample was peripheral blood, taken in the first trimester of pregnancy. The receptors come from a female donor with multiple sclerosis, enrolled in a pregnancy study.

Here the CDR3 DNA reads TGTGCCAGCAGCTTAGTCAGCGGAGGCGGGAGGCAGGGCGAGCAGTACTTC. It codes for CASSLVSGGGRQGEQYF. This chain links TRBV7-2 with TRBJ2-7, with 8 bases that match TRBD2. Germline values: CDR1 SGHTA, CDR2 FQGNSA. CDR3 length: 17 amino acids. The V gene end was trimmed by 1 base and the J gene end by 6 bases; junction bases not matched to a gene: 14.

The chain recombines TRBV7-9 with TRBJ1-5; D gene unclear. Per germline, CDR1 SEHNR and CDR2 FQNEAQ (reference sequence). The CDR3 length is 13 residues. Trimming cost V 1 base and J 11 bases, with 12 bases left between them. The CDR3 sequence: CASSLGYQRAQHF. CDR3 sequence (DNA): TGTGCCAGCAGCTTAGGTTACCAGAGGGCCCAGCATTTT.

The CDR3 DNA follows: TGTGCCAGCAACCCCAGCCGGGGGGGAGCCACCCAAGAGACCCAGTACTTC. Translating gives CASNPSRGGATQETQYF. The gene calls are TRBV7-8 and TRBJ2-5, with TRBD2 identical over 8 bases. The CDR3 runs 17 residues. V was pared by 7 bases and J by 1 base, with 14 bases of the junction left unmatched. CDR1 and CDR2 (germline): SGHVS, FQNEAQ.

The chain is built from TRBV7-6 and TRBJ2-4, with 8 bases aligning to TRBD2. Germline CDR1 reads SGHVS; CDR2 reads FNYEAQ. The CDR3 length is 17 residues. V lost 2 bases, J lost 7 bases, and 13 bases stayed unmatched. The CDR3 DNA reads as TGTGCCAGCAGCTTAATGGGTGGACCGGGAGGGCCGAACATTCAGTACTTC. It translates to CASSLMGGPGGPNIQYF.

CDR3 in amino acids: CASNRQGTYEQYF. The DNA of the CDR3 is TGTGCCAGCAATAGACAGGGGACCTACGAGCAGTACTTC. The rearrangement uses TRBV6-1 and TRBJ2-7; 8 nucleotides match TRBD1. The CDR3 spans 13 residues. Germline values: CDR1 MNHNS, CDR2 SASEGT. V shed 7 bases and J 2 bases; nucleotides not matched to a gene: 4.

CDR3 residues: CASSTLWTGGGYEQYF. CDR3 DNA: TGTGCCAGCAGCACACTCTGGACAGGGGGCGGGTACGAGCAGTACTTC. The J gene is TRBJ2-7, the V gene TRBV21-1; the table's D call, TRBD1, was not checked against the DNA. TRBV21-1 is reported as a pseudogene. This CDR3 contains 16 residues.

This clone was seen just once. The genes are TRBV6-6 and TRBJ1-4; the D gene is possibly TRBD1 (5 bases). This CDR3 region has 15 residues. CDR1 is MNHNY and CDR2 is SVGAGI in the germline V gene (reference sequence). V dropped 8 bases and J dropped 8 bases, with 21 bases sitting between them. CDR3 sequence (DNA): TGTGCCAGCCCCGACCTAGGGCAGGGTGGCGAAAAACTGTTTTTT. Residues: CASPDLGQGGEKLFF.

This clone was counted only a few times. V gene TRBV27 combines with J gene TRBJ2-7; D may be TRBD2 (6 bases). CDR3 size: 14 residues. V dropped 8 bases and J dropped 6 bases, with 20 bases sitting between them. Germline V CDR1 and CDR2: MNHEY, SMNVEV (reference sequence). The CDR3 DNA is TGTGCCAGCGCCCGAACGGGGGATCCCACCGAGCAGTACTTC. It codes for CASARTGDPTEQYF.

The genes are TRBV2 and TRBJ2-5; TRBD2 aligns across 7 bases. Germline V gives CDR1 SNHLY, CDR2 FYNNEI. The V gene end was trimmed by 8 bases and the J gene end by 5 bases; junction bases not matched to a gene: 17. The CDR3 has 16 amino acids. CDR3 nucleotides: TGTGCCAGCGGAGGAGGCGGACTAGGGTGGGAGGAGACCCAGTACTTC. It codes for CASGGGGLGWEETQYF.

The chain uses TRBV27 and TRBJ1-4; TRBD1 matches 8 bases. With V trimmed by 3 bases and J by 7 bases, 13 bases remained unmatched. This CDR3 region has 17 residues. From germline, CDR1 is MNHEY and CDR2 SMNVEV (reference sequence). The CDR3 sequence: CASSFSRPDRGGEKLFF. Here the CDR3 DNA reads TGTGCCAGCAGTTTCTCCAGACCCGACAGGGGCGGTGAAAAACTGTTTTTT.

The genes are TRBV28 and TRBJ1-5; D gene ambiguous. This CDR3 has 13 amino acids. Germline V CDR1 and CDR2: MDHEN, SYDVKM. Trimming removed 7 bases from V and 7 bases from J, with 14 bases in between. The CDR3 is CASTLEMQQPQHF. The CDR3 DNA reads TGTGCCAGCACCCTCGAGATGCAACAGCCCCAGCATTTT. Based on the CDR3 plus reference TRBV28 and TRBJ1-5, the full variable domain is DVKVTQSSRYLVKRTGEKVFLECVQDMDHENMFWYRQDPGLGLRLIYFSYDVKMKEKGDIPEGYSVSREKKERFSLILESASTNQTSMYLCASTLEMQQPQHFGDGTRLSIL.

The chain joins TRBV5-1 to TRBJ1-1; perhaps TRBD1 as D (5 bases). This CDR3 has 15 residues. Germline CDR1 SGHRS, CDR2 YFSETQ. Trimming removed 4 bases at V and 1 base at J, with 14 bases between. The CDR3 reads CASSPGGTANTEAFF. In DNA form, the CDR3 reads TGCGCCAGCAGCCCCGGGGGGACGGCGAACACTGAAGCTTTCTTT.

This chain uses TRBV6-5 with TRBJ2-7, with D possibly being TRBD2 (7 bases). Germline V gene lookup returns CDR1 MNHEY and CDR2 SVGAGI. There are 15 residues in the CDR3. The V gene lost 8 bases and the J gene lost 2 bases, with 19 bases spanning the gap. Written as DNA, the CDR3 is TGTGCCAGCCGTCGGGGAGGGGGAGTGACCTACGAGCAGTACTTC. Translation gives CASRRGGGVTYEQYF.

The V gene is TRBV7-9, the J gene TRBJ2-1, with 10 bases aligning to TRBD2. The trim removed 5 bases at V and 2 bases at J, leaving 9 bases unmatched. The CDR3 sequence is 17 residues long. Germline CDR1 reads SEHNR; CDR2 reads FQNEAQ (reference sequence). The chain's CDR3 is CASSPFSLAGAYNEQFF. The DNA of the CDR3 is TGTGCCAGCAGCCCCTTCTCCCTAGCGGGAGCCTACAATGAGCAGTTCTTC.

The chain has TRBV19 and TRBJ2-7; the match to TRBD1 covers 11 bases. The junction had 4 bases not matched to a gene; V was cut back by 5 bases and J by 4 bases. CDR3 length: 14 residues. Germline CDR1 is LNHDA and CDR2 is SQIVND (reference sequence). DNA of the CDR3: TGTGCCAGTAGTGGGGGGACAGGGGGATACGAGCAGTACTTC. Translating gives CASSGGTGGYEQYF.

The gene calls are TRBV19 and TRBJ2-1; D ambiguous. From germline, CDR1 is LNHDA and CDR2 SQIVND (reference sequence). Trimming shortened V by 1 base and J by 2 bases, and 6 bases separated the two germline ends. This CDR3 contains 14 residues. CDR3: CASSIGAAYNEQFF. CDR3 nucleotide sequence: TGTGCCAGTAGTATAGGGGCCGCCTACAATGAGCAGTTCTTC.

The chain uses TRBV6-5 and TRBJ2-7, with a weak D call TRBD1 (6 bases). Deletions cut 2 bases from V and 3 bases from J, with 8 bases between. Germline V gene lookup returns CDR1 MNHEY and CDR2 SVGAGI. This CDR3 contains 13 residues. The CDR3 loop is CASSYTGYYEQYF. Here the CDR3 DNA reads TGTGCCAGCAGTTACACAGGGTACTACGAGCAGTACTTC.

The rearrangement uses TRBV30 and TRBJ1-2; D is unresolved. Germline assignment: CDR1 GTSNPN and CDR2 SVGIG (reference sequence). Trimming shortened V by 0 bases and J by 3 bases, and 8 bases separated the two germline ends. The CDR3 loop spans 13 amino acids. DNA of the CDR3: TGTGCCTGGAGTGTACCCAGTGACTATGGCTACACCTTC. Its protein is CAWSVPSDYGYTF.

This sequence joins TRBV9 and TRBJ2-2, with TRBD2 as a possible D gene (5 bases). Per the germline V gene, CDR1 is SGDLS and CDR2 is YYNGEE. The CDR3 is made up of 14 amino acids. V was cut by 0 bases and J by 6 bases, with 9 bases left in between. CDR3 sequence: CASSVAQAAGELFF. CDR3 DNA: TGTGCCAGCAGCGTAGCTCAAGCGGCCGGGGAGCTGTTTTTT.

The rearrangement links TRBV6-5 to TRBJ2-2; TRBD2 agrees at 7 bases. CDR3 length: 12 residues. Germline lookup yields CDR1 MNHEY and CDR2 SVGAGI. The trim removed 8 bases at V and 7 bases at J, leaving 4 bases unmatched. The CDR3 loop is CASGGRGGELFF. Written as DNA, the CDR3 is TGTGCCAGCGGGGGGAGGGGCGGGGAGCTGTTTTTT.

In its sample, this clone was seen once. The rearrangement uses TRBV9 and TRBJ1-2; D is unresolved. V was clipped by 0 bases and J by 5 bases, with 8 bases between them. The V gene's germline CDR1 is SGDLS and CDR2 YYNGEE. The CDR3 is made up of 13 amino acids. This chain's CDR3 is CASSVGALYGYTF. As DNA, the CDR3 is TGTGCCAGCAGCGTAGGGGCCTTATATGGCTACACCTTC. Full variable domain (missing parts from reference TRBV9 and TRBJ1-2): DSGVTQTPKHLITATGQRVTLRCSPRSGDLSVYWYQQSLDQGLQFLIQYYNGEERAKGNILERFSAQQFPDLHSELNLSSLELGDSALYFCASSVGALYGYTFGSGTRLTVV.

This rearrangement joins TRBV6-5 to TRBJ1-2; D perhaps matches TRBD1 (6 bases). The germline V and J ends were trimmed by 6 bases and 7 bases, with 15 bases remaining between them. Germline CDR1 MNHEY, CDR2 SVGAGI. The CDR3 covers 13 residues. CDR3 DNA sequence: TGTGCCAGCAGCTTTCTACAGGGTAGTGGCTACACCTTC. Translated, it gives CASSFLQGSGYTF.

The chain couples TRBV6-5 to TRBJ2-3, with 7 positions matching TRBD1. The germline V gene encodes CDR1 MNHEY and CDR2 SVGAGI. V shed 6 bases, J shed 3 bases, and the junction held 6 bases outside the gene matches. The length of the CDR3 is 14 residues. The CDR3 here is CASRRQGRTDTQYF. The CDR3 DNA sequence: TGTGCCAGCAGGAGACAGGGCCGTACAGATACGCAGTATTTT.

Comments on this clone: The junction and the germline gene differ at one end; a read error may be behind it. V gene TRBV7-7 combines with J gene TRBJ2-7; TRBD2 might be the D (6 bases). The CDR3 length is 12 residues. Germline values: CDR1 SSHAT, CDR2 FNYEAQ (reference sequence). The CDR3 DNA sequence: TGTGCTAGCAGCTTAGATGGACTAAAGCAGTACTTC. It encodes CASSLDGLKQYF.

The V call is TRBV2, the J call TRBJ1-2; D is unclear. Trimming took off 3 bases at V and 7 bases at J, with 15 bases between the two ends. The CDR3 contains 14 residues. Germline values: CDR1 SNHLY, CDR2 FYNNEI. The CDR3 loop reads CASSEIGGFSGYTF. CDR3 nucleotides: TGTGCCAGCAGTGAGATCGGAGGGTTTAGTGGCTACACCTTC.

The gene calls are TRBV19 and TRBJ2-3; 7 bases are a match to TRBD2. The CDR3 totals 16 residues. Germline V CDR1 and CDR2: LNHDA, SQIVND (reference sequence). V lost 3 bases to trimming and J lost 7 bases; unmatched junction nucleotides: 13. The DNA for the CDR3 is TGTGCCAGTAGTATTCTTGCTAGCGGCGCAGCCCATACGCAGTATTTT. Encoded protein: CASSILASGAAHTQYF.

In its sample, this clone was seen a few times. The chain links TRBV7-3 to TRBJ2-1, with D possibly matching TRBD1 (7 bases). CDR1 and CDR2 from the germline V gene are SGHTA and FQGTGA. V was clipped by 5 bases and J by 3 bases, with 17 bases between them. The length of the CDR3 is 16 residues. CDR3 amino acids: CASSPLGGGGYNEQFF. CDR3 in DNA: TGTGCCAGCAGCCCCCTCGGAGGGGGCGGCTACAATGAGCAGTTCTTC.

This clone was observed once. This chain uses TRBV5-1 with TRBJ2-2; 10 positions agree with TRBD2. Germline V gene data show CDR1 as SGHRS and CDR2 as YFSETQ. The CDR3 runs 15 residues. J lost 7 bases, V lost 4 bases, and 7 bases had no gene match. In DNA, the CDR3 is TGCGCCAGCAGCCCCCCCAGCGGGAGGGACGGGGAGCTGTTTTTT. Encoded protein: CASSPPSGRDGELFF.

The rearrangement uses TRBV10-3 and TRBJ1-5; D is undetermined. This CDR3 contains 17 residues. The germline V gene has CDR1 ENHRY and CDR2 SYGVKD. The ends were cut back, 0 bases at V and 0 bases at J, with 12 bases in the middle. The CDR3 DNA reads TGTGCCATCAGTGAGTCAGAGGCGGCTAATAGCAATCAGCCCCAGCATTTT. Its protein product is CAISESEAANSNQPQHF.

Comment on this clone: Relative to the germline gene, one junction end is altered; a read error may explain this. The V and J genes are TRBV19 and TRBJ2-5, with D maybe TRBD1 (6 bases). CDR1 LNHDA and CDR2 SQIVND come from the germline V gene (reference sequence). The CDR3 consists of 13 residues. The CDR3 DNA follows: TGTGCAAGTAGTACAGGGTGGCAAGAGACCCAGTACTTC. It encodes CASSTGWQETQYF.